The 14 T cell receptor beta chains below all came from one sample that was sequenced in a study of T cell responses to AZD1222 COVID-19 vaccine. Sequenced by immunoSEQ multiplex PCR; TCRdb stores in-frame clones only, minus some. The table includes 40,000 to 55,000 clones, 85% to 90% detected once. The source was peripheral blood, collected 28 days after the second AZD1222 dose. All receptors derive from an adult who received the AZD1222 COVID-19 vaccine.

CDR3 protein: CASSPRSRQETQYF. In nucleotides, the CDR3 is TGTGCCAGCAGCCCTAGGTCGCGGCAAGAGACCCAGTACTTC. The chain has TRBV7-9 and TRBJ2-5, with no clear D. CDR1 and CDR2 from the germline V gene are SEHNR and FQNEAQ (reference sequence). This CDR3 has 14 amino acids. V dropped 5 bases and J dropped 2 bases, with 12 bases sitting between them. Together with reference TRBV7-9 and TRBJ2-5, the CDR3 gives the full variable domain: DTGVSQNPRHKITKRGQNVTFRCDPISEHNRLYWYRQTLGQGPEFLTYFQNEAQLEKSRLLSDRFSAERPKGSFSTLEIQRTEQGDSAMYLCASSPRSRQETQYFGPGTRLLVL.

This clone was seen a single time. This CDR3 is CASSTTFSGLAGSEQFF. As DNA, the CDR3 is TGTGCCAGCAGCACAACCTTCTCGGGACTAGCCGGCAGTGAGCAGTTCTTC. The chain couples TRBV3-1 (or the pseudogene TRBV3-2) to TRBJ2-1; TRBD2 matches 9 bases. The CDR3 covers 17 residues. V shed 5 bases, J shed 9 bases, and the junction held 17 bases outside the gene matches. CDR1 is LGHDT, CDR2 YNNKEL, per germline (reference sequence).

The chain links TRBV7-6 to TRBJ1-5, with no clear D. V lost 0 bases to trimming and J lost 5 bases, with 5 bases between them. CDR3 length equals 13 residues. Per germline, CDR1 SGHVS and CDR2 FNYEAQ. CDR3 in amino acids: CASSLAMDQPQHF. In DNA form, the CDR3 reads TGTGCCAGCAGCTTAGCGATGGATCAGCCCCAGCATTTT.

The rearrangement joins TRBV6-5 to TRBJ2-7, with a tentative D call TRBD1 (5 bases). The length of the CDR3 is 15 residues. CDR1 and CDR2 (germline): MNHEY, SVGAGI. V was pared by 6 bases and J by 3 bases, with 18 bases between. The CDR3 region is CASSSADRGIYEQYF. In nucleotides, the CDR3 is TGTGCCAGCAGCTCTGCCGACAGAGGAATCTACGAGCAGTACTTC.

V and J are TRBV7-2 and TRBJ2-7, with D tentatively TRBD2 (6 bases). From germline, CDR1 is SGHTA and CDR2 FQGNSA. CDR3 size: 15 residues. Trimming took off 0 bases at V and 2 bases at J, with 11 bases between the two ends. The CDR3, as DNA: TGTGCCAGCAGCTTAGCGCGGGACCCGGCCTACGAGCAGTACTTC. Translating it yields CASSLARDPAYEQYF. Complete variable domain (other parts from reference TRBV7-2 and TRBJ2-7): GAGVSQSPSNKVTEKGKDVELRCDPISGHTALYWYRQSLGQGLEFLIYFQGNSAPDKSGLPSDRFSAERTGGSVSTLTIQRTQQEDSAVYLCASSLARDPAYEQYFGPGTRLTVT.

The chain links TRBV5-1 to TRBJ2-2, with D maybe TRBD2 (5 bases). Germline V gene lookup returns CDR1 SGHRS and CDR2 YFSETQ. V lost 5 bases, J lost 3 bases, and 8 bases lay in between. This CDR3 has 13 residues. This chain's CDR3 is CASRGVDTGELFF. CDR3 bases: TGCGCCAGCAGGGGAGTGGACACCGGGGAGCTGTTTTTT.

The rearrangement uses TRBV7-3 and TRBJ1-1; 7 bases are a match to TRBD1. The germline CDR1 and CDR2 sequences are SGHTA and FQGTGA. The CDR3 loop spans 13 amino acids. J was trimmed by 5 bases and V by 5 bases; bases with no gene match: 5. CDR3 sequence reads: CASSVDRETEAFF. The DNA for the CDR3 is TGTGCCAGCAGCGTAGACAGGGAGACTGAAGCTTTCTTT.

This clone was observed a handful of times. The chain recombines TRBV23-1 with TRBJ1-6; 7 bases agree with TRBD1. TRBV23-1 counts as an open reading frame of uncertain function. The CDR3 totals 17 residues. Trimming removed 8 bases from V and 0 bases from J; junction bases left unmatched: 10. This CDR3 is CASLAPRDSSYNSPLHF. The CDR3 nucleotides are TGCGCCAGCCTTGCCCCTCGGGACAGCTCCTATAATTCACCCCTCCACTTT.

Details on this clone: A junction end diverges from the germline sequence, so it may reflect a read error. This sequence joins TRBV2 and TRBJ2-1; 11 nucleotides agree with TRBD2. The CDR3 contains 19 residues. The germline V gene encodes CDR1 SNHLY and CDR2 FYNNEI. The CDR3 sequence is CASSEAPLVLAGGRNEQFF. In nucleotides, the CDR3 is TGTGCCAGCAGCGAAGCCCCTCTGGTTCTAGCGGGAGGCCGCAATGAGCAGTTCTTC. Variable domain in full (rest from reference TRBV2 and TRBJ2-1): EPEVTQTPSHQVTQMGQEVILRCVPISNHLYFYWYRQILGQKVEFLVSFYNNEISEKSEIFDDQFSVERPDGSNFTLKIRSTKLEDSAMYFCASSEAPLVLAGGRNEQFFGPGTRLTVL.

This clone was recorded a few times. This chain uses TRBV7-2 with TRBJ1-1; D is perhaps TRBD1 (5 bases). V dropped 1 base and J dropped 8 bases, with 14 bases sitting between them. This CDR3 has 14 amino acids. Germline CDR1 SGHTA, CDR2 FQGNSA. The CDR3 bases are TGTGCCAGCAGCTTAGGTTTCGCAGGGTGGGAAGCTTTCTTT. It codes for CASSLGFAGWEAFF.

The J gene is TRBJ2-7, the V gene TRBV30, with 8 positions matching TRBD1. V lost 5 bases and J lost 3; bases outside the gene matches: 3. This CDR3 contains 12 residues. Germline CDR1 reads GTSNPN; CDR2 reads SVGIG (reference sequence). This CDR3 is CAWGDRYYEQYF. The CDR3 DNA follows: TGTGCCTGGGGGGACAGGTACTACGAGCAGTACTTC. Full variable domain (remainder filled in from reference TRBV30 and TRBJ2-7): SQTIHQWPATLVQPVGSPLSLECTVEGTSNPNLYWYRQAAGRGLQLLFYSVGIGQISSEVPQNLSASRPQDRQFILSSKKLLLSDSGFYLCAWGDRYYEQYFGPGTRLTVT.

CDR3 loop: CASSRTGLEKLFF. The CDR3 DNA is TGCGCCAGCAGTCGGACAGGGCTTGAAAAACTGTTTTTT. The chain carries TRBV4-1 and TRBJ1-4, with 8 positions matching TRBD1. The CDR3 runs 13 residues. V shed 6 bases, J shed 7 bases, and the junction held 4 bases outside the gene matches. Germline V gene data show CDR1 as MGHRA and CDR2 as YSYEKL.

For the CDR3, the DNA is TGTGCCAGCAGTGCGGGGGGCAGAGATACGCAGTATTTT. Its translation is CASSAGGRDTQYF. The chain has TRBV25-1 and TRBJ2-3; D is perhaps TRBD2 (7 bases). V dropped 4 bases and J dropped 5 bases, with 10 bases sitting between them. Germline values: CDR1 MGHDK, CDR2 SYGVNS. This CDR3 region has 13 residues.

The V call is TRBV25-1, the J call TRBJ1-2; weak D call: TRBD1 (5 bases). The CDR3 is 14 amino acids. V was clipped by 2 bases and J by 8 bases, with 15 bases between them. The germline V gene encodes CDR1 MGHDK and CDR2 SYGVNS. As DNA, the CDR3 is TGTGCCAGCAGTGAAGGATCAGGGTGGCGAGGCTACACCTTC. Its protein product is CASSEGSGWRGYTF.